This entry lists 14 T cell receptor beta chains sequenced from one sample in a study of graft-versus-host responses after intestinal transplantation. Measured with immunoSEQ multiplex PCR; TCRdb has only the in-frame clones, and not every one. This table holds 90,000 to 150,000 clones, roughly 95% found once. Antigens of these TCRs are unknown. The sequencing used unstimulated CD8+ T cells sorted from spleen or lymph node cells, collected before intestinal transplant. Receptors were obtained from a human donor who received an intestinal transplant.

V usage is TRBV13 and J usage is TRBJ2-5; TRBD2 aligns across 9 bases. This CDR3 is built from 15 residues. J was trimmed by 0 bases and V by 4 bases; bases with no gene match: 3. The germline CDR1 and CDR2 sequences are PRHDT and FYEKMQ (reference sequence). This CDR3 is CASSSRLADQETQYF. In DNA form, the CDR3 reads TGTGCCAGCAGCTCCAGACTAGCGGACCAAGAGACCCAGTACTTC.

The gene calls are TRBV27 and TRBJ2-1; TRBD2 matches 12 bases. CDR3 length equals 17 residues. CDR1 is MNHEY, CDR2 SMNVEV, per germline (reference sequence). The junction had 13 bases not matched to a gene; V was cut back by 6 bases and J by 7 bases. The chain's CDR3 is CASRMTSGRLILNEQFF. The CDR3 DNA is TGTGCCAGCAGAATGACTAGCGGGAGATTAATCTTGAATGAGCAGTTCTTC.

This clone appeared once. The V gene is TRBV19, the J gene TRBJ2-1; a weak D match, TRBD1 (5 bases). Trimming removed 2 bases from V and 10 bases from J, with 9 bases in between. Per germline, CDR1 LNHDA and CDR2 SQIVND (reference sequence). The CDR3 runs to 12 residues. This CDR3 is CASSIIGVEQFF. CDR3 nucleotide sequence: TGTGCCAGTAGTATAATAGGGGTCGAGCAGTTCTTC.

The chain carries TRBV11-2 and TRBJ2-7; 7 bases align to TRBD2. Germline V gene sequence: CDR1 SGHAT, CDR2 FQNNGV. There are 16 residues in the CDR3. J gave up 0 bases and V 5 bases, and 10 bases lay outside the gene matches. Here the CDR3 DNA reads TGTGCCAGCAGCCCAAGAACACTAGCGAGCTCCTACGAGCAGTACTTC. Its protein product is CASSPRTLASSYEQYF. Using reference TRBV11-2 and TRBJ2-7 for the parts outside the CDR3, the full variable domain is EAGVAQSPRYKIIEKRQSVAFWCNPISGHATLYWYQQILGQGPKLLIQFQNNGVVDDSQLPKDRFSAERLKGVDSTLKIQPAKLEDSAVYLCASSPRTLASSYEQYFGPGTRLTVT.

CDR3 region: CASKNPNPYGYTF. DNA of the CDR3: TGTGCCAGTAAAAACCCTAATCCCTATGGCTACACCTTC. The rearrangement uses TRBV28 and TRBJ1-2, with D hard to call. Per the germline V gene, CDR1 is MDHEN and CDR2 is SYDVKM. The CDR3 is 13 amino acids. The V end lost 9 bases, the J end lost 4 bases, and 15 bases lay between the germline ends.

The V call is TRBV27, the J call TRBJ2-5; D unresolved. V was clipped by 0 bases and J by 5 bases, with 13 bases between them. Germline lookup yields CDR1 MNHEY and CDR2 SMNVEV (reference sequence). The CDR3 totals 15 residues. CDR3 nucleotides: TGTGCCAGCAGTTTATCGATCCCCTCTAGGGAGACCCAGTACTTC. It specifies CASSLSIPSRETQYF.

This rearrangement joins TRBV6-5 to TRBJ2-2, with D perhaps matching TRBD1 or TRBD2 (5 bases each). V dropped 4 bases and J dropped 4 bases, with 7 bases sitting between them. Germline V gene data show CDR1 as MNHEY and CDR2 as SVGAGI. This CDR3 comprises 13 residues. CDR3 sequence: CASSFGGTGELFF. The CDR3 nucleotides read TGTGCCAGCAGTTTTGGGGGCACCGGGGAGCTGTTTTTT.

The CDR3 DNA reads TGTGCCAGCAGTTTAGGTCGGACGGTACCCTACAATGAGCAGTTCTTC. Translating gives CASSLGRTVPYNEQFF. The rearrangement uses TRBV27 and TRBJ2-1; D gene unclear. The CDR3 consists of 16 residues. CDR1 and CDR2 from the germline V gene are MNHEY and SMNVEV (reference sequence). V lost 2 bases to trimming and J lost 2 bases, with 13 bases between them.

This clone was recorded only once. The chain is built from TRBV28 and TRBJ1-1; possibly TRBD1 for D (6 bases). Germline CDR1 reads MDHEN; CDR2 reads SYDVKM. V gave up 2 bases and J gave up 0 bases, with 7 bases separating them. This CDR3 region has 14 residues. The CDR3 loop is CASSLRGVNTEAFF. In DNA, the CDR3 is TGTGCCAGCAGTTTAAGGGGGGTGAACACTGAAGCTTTCTTT.

The chain is built from TRBV14 and TRBJ2-1; maybe TRBD2 (5 bases). Germline assignment: CDR1 SGHDN and CDR2 FVKESK. This CDR3 contains 17 residues. Trimming pared 1 base from V and 0 bases from J, leaving 13 bases between. CDR3 residues: CASSQVASSSSYNEQFF. The CDR3 DNA is TGTGCCAGCAGCCAAGTTGCTTCTAGCAGCTCCTACAATGAGCAGTTCTTC.

The chain uses TRBV4-1 and TRBJ1-2, with a tentative D call TRBD1 (5 bases). The germline CDR1 and CDR2 sequences are MGHRA and YSYEKL. The CDR3 has 14 amino acids. V lost 2 bases, J lost 7 bases, and 14 bases lay in between. The CDR3: CASSQLQGGVGYTF. For the CDR3, the DNA is TGCGCCAGCAGCCAACTTCAGGGTGGGGTTGGCTACACCTTC.

This rearrangement joins TRBV11-2 to TRBJ2-4; 8 bases are a match to TRBD1. Per germline, CDR1 SGHAT and CDR2 FQNNGV. J lost 13 bases, V lost 5 bases, and 7 bases had no gene match. CDR3 length: 12 amino acids. The CDR3, as DNA: TGTGCCAGCAGCGAGGACAGGGAGGACCAGTACTTC. This translates into CASSEDREDQYF. The whole variable domain, filled in from reference TRBV11-2 and TRBJ2-4, reads EAGVAQSPRYKIIEKRQSVAFWCNPISGHATLYWYQQILGQGPKLLIQFQNNGVVDDSQLPKDRFSAERLKGVDSTLKIQPAKLEDSAVYLCASSEDREDQYFGAGTRLSVL.

The gene calls are TRBV4-1 and TRBJ2-7, with 8 bases aligning to TRBD2. CDR3 length: 14 amino acids. V gave up 2 bases and J gave up 3 bases; unmatched junction bases: 3. Germline V gene lookup returns CDR1 MGHRA and CDR2 YSYEKL. CDR3 sequence reads: CASSQIAGNYEQYF. The CDR3 DNA sequence: TGCGCCAGCAGCCAAATAGCGGGAAACTACGAGCAGTACTTC.

The chain employs TRBV11-2 and TRBJ2-3, with D unresolved. This CDR3 has 14 amino acids. V lost 1 base to trimming and J lost 1 base, with 6 bases between them. CDR1 is SGHAT, CDR2 FQNNGV, per germline. The CDR3 loop is CASSLGRGTDTQYF. The CDR3 DNA sequence: TGTGCCAGCAGCTTAGGGCGTGGCACAGATACGCAGTATTTT.